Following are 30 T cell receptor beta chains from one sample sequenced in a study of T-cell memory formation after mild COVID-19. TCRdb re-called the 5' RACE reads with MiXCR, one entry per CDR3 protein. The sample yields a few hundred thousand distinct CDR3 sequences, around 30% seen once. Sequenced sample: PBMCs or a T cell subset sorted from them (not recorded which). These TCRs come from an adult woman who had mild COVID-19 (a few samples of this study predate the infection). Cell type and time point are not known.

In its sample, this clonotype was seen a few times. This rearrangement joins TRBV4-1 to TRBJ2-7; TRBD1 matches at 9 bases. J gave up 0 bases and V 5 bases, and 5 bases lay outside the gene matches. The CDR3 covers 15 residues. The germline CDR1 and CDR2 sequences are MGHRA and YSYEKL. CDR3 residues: CASSTGTGSSYEQYF. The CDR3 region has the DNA TGCGCCAGCAGCACTGGGACAGGGAGCTCCTACGAGCAGTACTTC.

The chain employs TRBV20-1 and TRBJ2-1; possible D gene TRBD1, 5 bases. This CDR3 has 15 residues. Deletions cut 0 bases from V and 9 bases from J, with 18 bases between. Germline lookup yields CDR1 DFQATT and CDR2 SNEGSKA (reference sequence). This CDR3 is CSARDYSQGKGEQFF. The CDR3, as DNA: TGCAGTGCTAGAGATTACTCCCAGGGAAAGGGTGAGCAGTTCTTC.

DNA of the CDR3: TGCAGCGTGGACAAGGGACAGGGGAAGCCGACCCAGTACTTC. Translated: CSVDKGQGKPTQYF. The rearrangement joins TRBV29-1 to TRBJ2-5; TRBD1 matches at 10 bases. Germline assignment: CDR1 SQVTM and CDR2 ANQGSEA. With 6 bases clipped from V and 7 bases from J, the junction kept 11 bases outside the gene matches. The length of the CDR3 is 14 residues.

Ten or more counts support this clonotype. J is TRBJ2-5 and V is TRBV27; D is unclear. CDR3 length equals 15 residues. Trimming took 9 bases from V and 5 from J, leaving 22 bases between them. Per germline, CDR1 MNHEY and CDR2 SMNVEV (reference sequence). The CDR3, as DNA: TGTGCCAGTGAATCCCTGGGATTGGGTTCGGAGACCCAGTACTTC. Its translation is CASESLGLGSETQYF.

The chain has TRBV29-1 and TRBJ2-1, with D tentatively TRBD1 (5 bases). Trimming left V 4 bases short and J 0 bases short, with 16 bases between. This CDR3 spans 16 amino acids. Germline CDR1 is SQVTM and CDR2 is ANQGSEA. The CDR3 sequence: CSVVRQGGSSYNEQFF. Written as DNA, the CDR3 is TGCAGCGTTGTCCGCCAGGGCGGTAGCTCCTACAATGAGCAGTTCTTC.

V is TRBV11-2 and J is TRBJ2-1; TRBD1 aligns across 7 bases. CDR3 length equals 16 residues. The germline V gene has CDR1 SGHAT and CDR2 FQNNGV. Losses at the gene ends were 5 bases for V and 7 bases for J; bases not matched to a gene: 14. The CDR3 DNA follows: TGTGCCAGCAGCCCCCGGGACAGAACCTTAACGAATGAGCAGTTCTTC. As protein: CASSPRDRTLTNEQFF.

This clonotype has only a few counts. The CDR3, as DNA: TGTGCCAGCAGTCCTAGCGGGATAGGGTACAATGAGCAGTTCTTC. As protein: CASSPSGIGYNEQFF. The chain joins TRBV12-3 or TRBV12-4 to TRBJ2-1, with 9 nucleotides matching TRBD2. This CDR3 spans 15 amino acids. The ends lost 5 bases at V and 4 bases at J; junction bases unmatched: 6.

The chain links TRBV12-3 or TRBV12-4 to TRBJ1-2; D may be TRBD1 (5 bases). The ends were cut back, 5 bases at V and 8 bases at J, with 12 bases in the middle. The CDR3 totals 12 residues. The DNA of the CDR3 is TGTGCCAGCAGTAAGACAGCGTTAGGCTACACCTTC. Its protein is CASSKTALGYTF.

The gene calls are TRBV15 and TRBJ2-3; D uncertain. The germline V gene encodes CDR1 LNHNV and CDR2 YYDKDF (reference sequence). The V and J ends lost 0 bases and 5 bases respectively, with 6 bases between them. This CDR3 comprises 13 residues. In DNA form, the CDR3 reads TGTGCCACCAGCAGAGATCATAGAGATACGCAGTATTTT. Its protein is CATSRDHRDTQYF.

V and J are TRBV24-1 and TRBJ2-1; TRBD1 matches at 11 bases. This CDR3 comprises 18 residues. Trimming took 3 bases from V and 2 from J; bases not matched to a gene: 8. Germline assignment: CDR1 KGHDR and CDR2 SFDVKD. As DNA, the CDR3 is TGTGCCACCAGTGATCCCTCCGTGGGACAGGGGGCCTACAATGAGCAGTTCTTC. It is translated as CATSDPSVGQGAYNEQFF.

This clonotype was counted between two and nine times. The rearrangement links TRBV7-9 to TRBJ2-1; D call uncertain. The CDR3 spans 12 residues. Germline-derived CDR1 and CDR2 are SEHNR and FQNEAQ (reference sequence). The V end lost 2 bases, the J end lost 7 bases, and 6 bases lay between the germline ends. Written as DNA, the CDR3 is TGTGCCAGCAGCTTAACGTTTAATGAGCAGTTCTTC. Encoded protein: CASSLTFNEQFF.

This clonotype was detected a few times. DNA for the CDR3: TGTGCCAGCAGTGACGGTTTCAGGGCAGGGGAAGAGACCCAGTACTTC. As protein: CASSDGFRAGEETQYF. This rearrangement joins TRBV25-1 to TRBJ2-5; D may be TRBD1 (6 bases). Germline V gene sequence: CDR1 MGHDK, CDR2 SYGVNS. V shed 3 bases and J shed 3 bases, with 17 bases lying between them. The CDR3 contains 16 residues.

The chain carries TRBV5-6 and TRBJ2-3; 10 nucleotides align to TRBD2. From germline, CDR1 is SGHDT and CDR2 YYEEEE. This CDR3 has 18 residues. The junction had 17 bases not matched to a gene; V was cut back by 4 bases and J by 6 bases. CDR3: CASSPTSSGGRLSDTQYF. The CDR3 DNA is TGTGCCAGCAGCCCAACATCTAGCGGGGGCCGACTTAGCGATACGCAGTATTTT.

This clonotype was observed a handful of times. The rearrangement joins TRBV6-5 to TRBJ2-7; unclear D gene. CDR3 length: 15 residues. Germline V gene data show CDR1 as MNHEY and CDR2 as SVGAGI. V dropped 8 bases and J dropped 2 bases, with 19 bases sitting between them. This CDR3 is CASLFSIPEPYEQYF. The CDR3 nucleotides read TGTGCCAGCTTGTTCTCGATCCCGGAACCCTACGAGCAGTACTTC.

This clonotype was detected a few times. The CDR3, as DNA: TGTGCCAGCAGTTACTCGAGGGCCGGGGAGCTGTTTTTT. As protein: CASSYSRAGELFF. The rearrangement joins TRBV6-2 or TRBV6-3 to TRBJ2-2, with a possible D match to TRBD2 (5 bases). CDR3 length: 13 residues. The V and J ends lost 0 bases and 6 bases respectively, with 5 bases between them. Germline values: CDR1 MNHEY, CDR2 SVGEGT.

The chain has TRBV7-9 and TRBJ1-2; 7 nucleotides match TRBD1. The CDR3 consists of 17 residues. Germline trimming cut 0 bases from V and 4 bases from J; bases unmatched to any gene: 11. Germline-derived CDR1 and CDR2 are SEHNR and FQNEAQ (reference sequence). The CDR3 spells CASSLAPGQSQTYGYTF. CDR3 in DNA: TGTGCCAGCAGCTTAGCGCCGGGACAGAGTCAGACCTATGGCTACACCTTC.

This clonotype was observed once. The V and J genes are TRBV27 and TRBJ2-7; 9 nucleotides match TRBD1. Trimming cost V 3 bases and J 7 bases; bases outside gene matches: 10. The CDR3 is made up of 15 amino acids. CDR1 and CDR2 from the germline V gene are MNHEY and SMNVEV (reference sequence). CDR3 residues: CASSLLGQGTVEQYF. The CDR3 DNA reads TGTGCCAGCAGTTTGCTTGGACAGGGGACGGTTGAGCAGTACTTC.

CDR3 loop: CASSPKQGGSYNEQFF. CDR3 DNA sequence: TGTGCCAGCAGCCCAAAACAGGGGGGCTCCTACAATGAGCAGTTCTTC. The rearrangement links TRBV11-3 to TRBJ2-1; 8 bases are shared with TRBD1. The trim removed 5 bases at V and 0 bases at J, leaving 6 bases unmatched. Germline values: CDR1 SGHNT, CDR2 YENEEA. The CDR3 loop spans 16 amino acids.

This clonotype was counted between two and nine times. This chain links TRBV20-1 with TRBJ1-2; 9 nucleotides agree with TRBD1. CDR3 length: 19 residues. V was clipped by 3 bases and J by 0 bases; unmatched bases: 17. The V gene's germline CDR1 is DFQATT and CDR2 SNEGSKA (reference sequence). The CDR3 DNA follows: TGCAGTGCTAGCGCCCCATACTCCGGGACAGGGACGACTAACTATGGCTACACCTTC. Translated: CSASAPYSGTGTTNYGYTF.

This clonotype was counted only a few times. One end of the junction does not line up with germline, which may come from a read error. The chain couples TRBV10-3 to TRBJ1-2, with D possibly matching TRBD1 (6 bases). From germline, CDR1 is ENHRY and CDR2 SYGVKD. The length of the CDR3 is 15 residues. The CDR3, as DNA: TGTGCCATCAGAGGGGACAACGCAGCTAACTATGGCTATACCTTC. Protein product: CAIRGDNAANYGYTF.

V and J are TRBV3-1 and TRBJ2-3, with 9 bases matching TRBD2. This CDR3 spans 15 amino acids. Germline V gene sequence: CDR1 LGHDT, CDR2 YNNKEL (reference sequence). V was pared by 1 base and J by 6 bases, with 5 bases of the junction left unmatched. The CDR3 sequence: CASSQGGLASDTQYF. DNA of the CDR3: TGTGCCAGCAGCCAAGGGGGACTAGCATCCGATACGCAGTATTTT.

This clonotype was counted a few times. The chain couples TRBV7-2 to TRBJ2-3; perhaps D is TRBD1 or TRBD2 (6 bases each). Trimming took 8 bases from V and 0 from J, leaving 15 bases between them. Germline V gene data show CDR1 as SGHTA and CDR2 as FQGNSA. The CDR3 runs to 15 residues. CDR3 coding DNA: TGTGCCAGCCCCGATAGGAGGGGGAGCACAGATACGCAGTATTTT. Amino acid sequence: CASPDRRGSTDTQYF.

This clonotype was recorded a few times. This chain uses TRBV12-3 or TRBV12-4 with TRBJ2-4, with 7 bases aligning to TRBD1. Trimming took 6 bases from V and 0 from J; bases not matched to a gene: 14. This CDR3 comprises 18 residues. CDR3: CASSTGTVRMLAKNIQYF. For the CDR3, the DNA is TGTGCCAGCAGCACCGGGACAGTTAGGATGTTAGCCAAAAACATTCAGTACTTC.

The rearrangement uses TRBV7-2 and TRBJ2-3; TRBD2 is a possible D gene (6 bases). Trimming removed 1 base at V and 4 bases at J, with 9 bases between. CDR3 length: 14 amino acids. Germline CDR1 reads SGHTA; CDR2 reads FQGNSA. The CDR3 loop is CASSLGLAPDTQYF. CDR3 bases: TGTGCCAGCAGCTTAGGGCTAGCGCCAGATACGCAGTATTTT. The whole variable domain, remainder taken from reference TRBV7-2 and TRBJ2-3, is GAGVSQSPSNKVTEKGKDVELRCDPISGHTALYWYRQSLGQGLEFLIYFQGNSAPDKSGLPSDRFSAERTGGSVSTLTIQRTQQEDSAVYLCASSLGLAPDTQYFGPGTRLTVL.

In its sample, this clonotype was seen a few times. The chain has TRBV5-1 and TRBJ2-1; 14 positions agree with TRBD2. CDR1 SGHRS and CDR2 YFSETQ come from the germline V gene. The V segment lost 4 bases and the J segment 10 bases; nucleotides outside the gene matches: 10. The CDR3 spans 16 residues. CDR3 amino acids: CASSGKTSGGADEQFF. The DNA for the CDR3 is TGCGCCAGCAGCGGAAAGACTAGCGGGGGGGCCGACGAGCAGTTCTTC. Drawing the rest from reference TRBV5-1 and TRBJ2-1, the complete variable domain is KAGVTQTPRYLIKTRGQQVTLSCSPISGHRSVSWYQQTPGQGLQFLFEYFSETQRNKGNFPGRFSGRQFSNSRSEMNVSTLELGDSALYLCASSGKTSGGADEQFFGPGTRLTVL.

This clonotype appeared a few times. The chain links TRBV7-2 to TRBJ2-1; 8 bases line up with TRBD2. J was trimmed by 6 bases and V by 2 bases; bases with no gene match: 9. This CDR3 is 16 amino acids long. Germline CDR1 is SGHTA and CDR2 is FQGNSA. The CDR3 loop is CASSLRSRGGFNEQFF. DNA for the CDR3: TGTGCCAGCAGCTTACGCTCCCGCGGGGGGTTCAATGAGCAGTTCTTC.

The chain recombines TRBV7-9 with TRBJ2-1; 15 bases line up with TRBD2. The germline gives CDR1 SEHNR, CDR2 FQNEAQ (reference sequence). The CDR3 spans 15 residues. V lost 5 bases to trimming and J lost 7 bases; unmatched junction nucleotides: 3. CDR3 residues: CASSLGTSGGNEQFF. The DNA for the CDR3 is TGTGCCAGCAGCCTTGGGACTAGCGGGGGGAATGAGCAGTTCTTC.

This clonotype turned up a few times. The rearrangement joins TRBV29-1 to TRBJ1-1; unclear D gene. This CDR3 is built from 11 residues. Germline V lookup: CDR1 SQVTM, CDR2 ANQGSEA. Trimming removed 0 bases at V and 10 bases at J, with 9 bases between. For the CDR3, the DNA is TGCAGCGTTGAAGATAGGAGGCGAGCTTTCTTT. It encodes CSVEDRRRAFF.

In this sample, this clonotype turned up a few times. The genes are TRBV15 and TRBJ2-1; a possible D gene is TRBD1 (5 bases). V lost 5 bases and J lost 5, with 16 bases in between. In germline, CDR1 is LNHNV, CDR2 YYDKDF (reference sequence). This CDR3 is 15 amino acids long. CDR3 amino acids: CATSGRPTGNNEQFF. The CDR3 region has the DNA TGTGCCACCAGCGGGCGCCCTACAGGAAACAATGAGCAGTTCTTC.

CDR3 in amino acids: CASSALTVTGELFF. CDR3 DNA sequence: TGTGCCAGCAGCGCACTAACCGTTACCGGGGAGCTGTTTTTT. The genes are TRBV9 and TRBJ2-2; D remains unclear. V was clipped by 3 bases and J by 5 bases, with 11 bases between them. From germline, CDR1 is SGDLS and CDR2 YYNGEE. This CDR3 spans 14 amino acids.